The following is a T cell receptor beta chain sequence with its context. What it recognizes is unknown. 60 Vbeta and 13 Jbeta primers were used in PCR. Some clones are missing from TCRdb's copy, which holds only in-frame ones; the method was immunoSEQ multiplex PCR. In the table there are about 160,000 clones, roughly 80% of which are singletons. Germline loops: CDR1 SGHNT, CDR2 YENEEA. With 5 bases removed from V and 0 bases from J, the gap between germline ends came to 10 bases. The CDR3 has 15 residues. The donors comprised healthy bone marrow donors. The data were obtained in a study of cytomegalovirus exposure and HLA in healthy donors. Study findings and constraints: Several of the most significant clusters were apparently associated with common viral pathogens in a later analysis.

This clonotype originated in a man aged 25-45 years in good health and CMV-seronegative. This rearrangement joins TRBV11-3 to TRBJ2-2; D is undetermined. Sequencing input: PBMCs. CDR3 residues: CASSPLEPNTGELFF. The CDR3 bases are TGTGCCAGCAGCCCCCTGGAGCCGAACACCGGGGAGCTGTTTTTT.